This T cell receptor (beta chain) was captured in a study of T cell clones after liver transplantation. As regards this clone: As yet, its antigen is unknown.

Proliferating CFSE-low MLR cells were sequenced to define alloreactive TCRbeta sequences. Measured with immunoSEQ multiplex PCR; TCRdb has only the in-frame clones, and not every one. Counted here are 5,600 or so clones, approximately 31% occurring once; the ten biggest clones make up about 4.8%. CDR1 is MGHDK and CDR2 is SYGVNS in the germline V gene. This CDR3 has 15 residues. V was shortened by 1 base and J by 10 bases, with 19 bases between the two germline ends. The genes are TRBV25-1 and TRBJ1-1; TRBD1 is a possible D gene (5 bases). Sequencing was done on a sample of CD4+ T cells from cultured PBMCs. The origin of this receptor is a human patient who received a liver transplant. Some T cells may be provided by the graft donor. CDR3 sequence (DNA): TGTGCCAGCAGTGAATTGGGTCTAGGGGCAGTGGGAGCTTTCTTT. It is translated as CASSELGLGAVGAFF.